The source of this TCR beta chain is a study of graft-versus-host responses after intestinal transplantation. Across the study: The recipients all started with anti-thymocyte globulin induction and then took tacrolimus and steroids for two to four years.

V dropped 3 bases and J dropped 0; count of bases not matched to a gene: 9. In germline, CDR1 is MGHRA, CDR2 YSYEKL. This CDR3 comprises 17 residues. Repertoires were generated with immunoSEQ multiplex PCR, while TCRdb's copy carries only in-frame clones and drops some. Among 15,000 to 20,000 clones, more than 30% were seen once, and the ten largest hold around 0.84%. V and J are TRBV4-1 and TRBJ2-7; TRBD1 aligns across 9 bases. The TCR was taken from a human patient who received an intestinal transplant. The sequencing here drew on alloreactive CD4+ T cells from a mixed lymphocyte reaction culture, taken before intestinal transplant. Documented subset: CFSE-low proliferating T cells sorted from approximately 6-day pre-transplant mixed lymphocyte reaction (GvH or HvG direction). The CDR3, as DNA: TGCGCCAGCAGCCAGGCCTTACAGGGGGCCAGCTCCTACGAGCAGTACTTC. Translating gives CASSQALQGASSYEQYF.